Reported below is one T cell receptor (beta chain). Antigen: not known. This record comes from a study of PD-L1 blockade in urothelial cancer. Study conclusions and caveats: Pretreatment blood TCR clonality under the median forecast improved survival.

Data came from immunoSEQ multiplex PCR; TCRdb stores just in-frame clones and leaves some out. The sample holds tens of thousands of clones, approximately 86% seen once. The source is a man aged 50 to 59 with urothelial cancer. The sample consisted of PBMCs, taken around atezolizumab (anti-PD-L1) treatment.

CDR3 in amino acids: CASSKSGGGRTDTQYF. The CDR3, as DNA: TGTGCCAGCAGTAAATCAGGGGGCGGTCGCACAGATACGCAGTATTTT. The chain employs TRBV28 and TRBJ2-3, with 8 positions matching TRBD1. In germline, CDR1 is MDHEN, CDR2 SYDVKM. The ends lost 5 bases at V and 1 base at J; junction bases unmatched: 8. CDR3 length equals 16 residues.